This TCR beta chain was obtained from a study of T cells after yellow fever vaccination. About the study: Preparation of fractions with low cell numbers was performed using SMART-Seq v4 Ultra Low Input. Study results and caveats: Abundant clonotypes (contaminants from the bulk population) could be present in FACS-sorted repertoires. Re-detected after boosting: most primary clones, around 96% of CD4 and 88% of CD8.

In its sample, this clonotype was seen a few times. Its antigen is not identified. TCRdb re-analysed the 5' RACE reads in MiXCR, keeping a single row per CDR3 protein. Of hundreds of thousands of distinct CDR3 sequences listed, 12% are singletons. This TCR was recovered from a man aged 18-30 years who received the YFV17D yellow fever vaccine. The input for sequencing was CD4+ T cells sorted from PBMCs, taken 15 days after the yellow fever booster vaccination.

The CDR3 here is CASMPTSGGENIQYF. In nucleotides, the CDR3 is TGTGCCAGCATGCCCACCAGCGGGGGGGAAAACATTCAGTACTTC. The J gene is TRBJ2-4, the V gene TRBV9; 10 bases align to TRBD2. CDR3 length: 15 amino acids. Germline V gene data show CDR1 as SGDLS and CDR2 as YYNGEE. J gave up 5 bases and V 6 bases, and 8 bases lay outside the gene matches. The complete variable domain, with remaining parts taken from reference TRBV9 and TRBJ2-4, reads DSGVTQTPKHLITATGQRVTLRCSPRSGDLSVYWYQQSLDQGLQFLIQYYNGEERAKGNILERFSAQQFPDLHSELNLSSLELGDSALYFCASMPTSGGENIQYFGAGTRLSVL.